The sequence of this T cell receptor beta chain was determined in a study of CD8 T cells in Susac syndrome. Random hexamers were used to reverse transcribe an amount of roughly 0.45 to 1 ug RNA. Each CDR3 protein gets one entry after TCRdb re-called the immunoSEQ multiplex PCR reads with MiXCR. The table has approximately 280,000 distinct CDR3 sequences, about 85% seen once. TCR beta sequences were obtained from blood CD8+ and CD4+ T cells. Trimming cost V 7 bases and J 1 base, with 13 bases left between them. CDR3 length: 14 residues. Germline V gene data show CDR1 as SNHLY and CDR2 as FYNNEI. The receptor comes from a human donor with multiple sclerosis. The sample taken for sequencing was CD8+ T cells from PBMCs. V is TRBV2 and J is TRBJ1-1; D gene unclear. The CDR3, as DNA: TGTGCCAGCAATCTCCACAGTGCGAACACTGAAGCTTTCTTT. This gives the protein CASNLHSANTEAFF.